These 31 T cell receptor beta chains originate from one sample sequenced in a study of cytomegalovirus exposure and HLA in healthy donors (dated by TCRdb to 2017 to 2019). The library came from the immunoSEQ multiplex PCR assay. The multiplex PCR relied on a mix of 60 forward primers for TCR Vbeta segments and 13 reverse primers for TCR Jbeta segments. Entries here come from immuneACCESS through TCRdb and include only in-frame sequences with V and J called. Some clones fail to appear in such tables; in the studies checked, an unresolved V gene covers under half of the shortfall, and the cause of the remainder is unknown. The sample table contains 150,000 to 200,000 clones; only one count was recorded for 82% of them. The top ten hold around 1.5% of the sample. The sample taken for sequencing was PBMCs. These receptors were obtained from a male donor in good health and CMV-seronegative.

DNA for the CDR3: TGCAGCGTTGGGGGGACAAGCAACACCGGGGAGCTGTTTTTT. This gives the protein CSVGGTSNTGELFF. The V and J genes are TRBV29-1 and TRBJ2-2; tentatively, D is TRBD1 (6 bases). The CDR3 runs 14 residues. V was trimmed by 4 bases and J by 2 bases, leaving 11 bases between them. The V gene's germline CDR1 is SQVTM and CDR2 ANQGSEA.

The genes are TRBV6-6 and TRBJ2-1, with unresolved D. V lost 8 bases, J lost 5 bases, and 7 bases lay in between. The germline CDR1 and CDR2 sequences are MNHNY and SVGAGI (reference sequence). The length of the CDR3 is 11 residues. The CDR3 nucleotides read TGTGCCAGCGCGGAAAACAATGAGCAGTTCTTC. Translation gives CASAENNEQFF.

A note on this clone: Mismatch with germline at one junction end may stem from a read error. The rearrangement joins TRBV7-3 to TRBJ1-2; D is undetermined. This CDR3 is built from 15 residues. The germline CDR1 and CDR2 sequences are SGHTA and FQGTGA. CDR3 protein: CSSSPSARPNYGYTF. In DNA, the CDR3 is TGTTCCAGCAGCCCCTCGGCGCGGCCAAACTATGGCTACACCTTC.

This clone has more than one count but fewer than ten. V is TRBV28 and J is TRBJ2-7, with 8 bases aligning to TRBD1. J was trimmed by 3 bases and V by 3 bases; bases with no gene match: 7. Germline V gives CDR1 MDHEN, CDR2 SYDVKM. The CDR3 covers 15 residues. CDR3 region: CASSLGGQVDYEQYF. The CDR3 DNA is TGTGCCAGCAGTTTGGGGGGACAGGTTGACTACGAGCAGTACTTC.

The chain carries TRBV4-1 and TRBJ2-7; 10 bases are shared with TRBD1. J was trimmed by 4 bases and V by 3 bases; bases with no gene match: 6. Germline loops: CDR1 MGHRA, CDR2 YSYEKL. The CDR3 is 15 amino acids. The CDR3 protein is CASSHVGQGTYEQYF. The CDR3 nucleotides are TGCGCCAGCAGCCACGTGGGACAGGGGACATACGAGCAGTACTTC.

V and J are TRBV6-5 and TRBJ2-3; 7 bases align to TRBD2. Germline V gene lookup returns CDR1 MNHEY and CDR2 SVGAGI. Trimming removed 2 bases from V and 2 bases from J; junction bases left unmatched: 4. The CDR3 has 15 residues. The CDR3 DNA is TGTGCCAGCAGTTACGGGGCGGGAGACACAGATACGCAGTATTTT. It specifies CASSYGAGDTDTQYF.

A single count supports this clone. The chain recombines TRBV5-1 with TRBJ1-6, with 8 bases lining up with TRBD1. J gave up 5 bases and V 1 base, and 2 bases lay outside the gene matches. CDR1 is SGHRS, CDR2 YFSETQ, per germline. The CDR3 is made up of 15 amino acids. DNA of the CDR3: TGCGCCAGCAGCTTGACAGGGGGGGATAATTCACCCCTCCACTTT. Translating it yields CASSLTGGDNSPLHF.

The chain employs TRBV18 and TRBJ2-7; 9 bases are shared with TRBD2. Unmatched junction bases numbered 2, after V lost 5 bases and J lost 3 bases. The germline CDR1 and CDR2 sequences are KGHSH and LQKENI. The CDR3 is 13 amino acids. CDR3 protein: CASSKREVYEQYF. DNA for the CDR3: TGTGCCAGCTCAAAGCGGGAGGTCTACGAGCAGTACTTC.

This clone was seen a single time. The chain links TRBV19 to TRBJ2-2; 9 bases align to TRBD2. CDR1 and CDR2 from the germline V gene are LNHDA and SQIVND (reference sequence). Germline trimming cut 6 bases from V and 7 bases from J; bases unmatched to any gene: 12. The CDR3 is made up of 16 amino acids. CDR3 amino acids: CASRQWASGNYGELFF. The CDR3 bases are TGTGCCAGTAGGCAATGGGCTAGCGGGAATTACGGGGAGCTGTTTTTT.

Comments on this clone: A read error may account for a junction end that differs from germline. V and J are TRBV6-5 and TRBJ2-3; a weak D match, TRBD2 (7 bases). CDR1 and CDR2 (germline): MNHEY, SVGAGI. This CDR3 is 11 amino acids long. DNA of the CDR3: TGTGCCAGCAAGAGGGGGGGGGAAAGGGGATTT. Translating it yields CASKRGGERGF.

The chain employs TRBV5-1 and TRBJ2-5; the D gene is possibly TRBD2 (6 bases). V was clipped by 1 base and J by 4 bases, with 11 bases between them. CDR1 SGHRS and CDR2 YFSETQ come from the germline V gene. CDR3 length equals 14 residues. The CDR3 spells CASSLYLGGETQYF. In nucleotides, the CDR3 is TGCGCCAGCAGCTTGTATCTGGGGGGAGAGACCCAGTACTTC.

The chain couples TRBV9 to TRBJ2-6; 7 positions match TRBD1. The CDR3 loop spans 18 amino acids. The germline CDR1 and CDR2 sequences are SGDLS and YYNGEE. Trimming removed 4 bases from V and 2 bases from J; junction bases left unmatched: 12. The CDR3 DNA sequence: TGTGCCAGCAGCCCACGACAGGGTGTCGCCCCTGGGGCCAACGTCCTGACTTTC. It specifies CASSPRQGVAPGANVLTF.

V gene TRBV5-8 combines with J gene TRBJ1-3; D is possibly TRBD1 (6 bases). The germline gives CDR1 SGHTS, CDR2 YDEGEE. The CDR3 is 16 amino acids. The ends were cut back, 0 bases at V and 11 bases at J, with 21 bases in the middle. The CDR3 protein is CASSLAAGGALSPIYF. CDR3 nucleotides: TGTGCCAGCAGCTTGGCCGCGGGGGGCGCGTTAAGTCCCATATATTTT.

The genes are TRBV9 and TRBJ2-5; 10 nucleotides match TRBD2. Trimming removed 0 bases from V and 0 bases from J; junction bases left unmatched: 11. This CDR3 has 19 residues. Germline-derived CDR1 and CDR2 are SGDLS and YYNGEE. In DNA, the CDR3 is TGTGCCAGCAGCGTAGCCCCGGGTAGCGGGGGGCGGTACCAAGAGACCCAGTACTTC. It codes for CASSVAPGSGGRYQETQYF.

This chain joins TRBV11-1 and TRBJ2-7; D unclear. The CDR3 runs 14 residues. The germline V gene has CDR1 SGHAT and CDR2 FQDESV (reference sequence). The ends were cut back, 1 base at V and 1 base at J, with 8 bases in the middle. This chain's CDR3 is CASSLEGRSYEQYF. In DNA form, the CDR3 reads TGTGCCAGCAGCTTAGAAGGCAGGTCCTACGAGCAGTACTTC.

V and J are TRBV10-3 and TRBJ2-7; weak D call: TRBD2 (6 bases). The germline V gene encodes CDR1 ENHRY and CDR2 SYGVKD. V lost 7 bases, J lost 0 bases, and 13 bases lay in between. The CDR3 has 14 residues. The DNA for the CDR3 is TGTGCCATCACCAAGACGGGGGACTCCTACGAGCAGTACTTC. As protein: CAITKTGDSYEQYF.

The CDR3 sequence: CASSPDGGRAYEQYF. The CDR3 region has the DNA TGTGCCAGCAGCCCCGACGGCGGGAGGGCCTACGAGCAGTACTTC. The chain couples TRBV7-3 to TRBJ2-7; 9 nucleotides line up with TRBD2. The germline gives CDR1 SGHTA, CDR2 FQGTGA. V lost 5 bases and J lost 2; bases outside the gene matches: 7. This CDR3 has 15 amino acids.

The CDR3: CASSQEQGRTYEQYF. CDR3 nucleotide sequence: TGCGCCAGCAGCCAAGAGCAGGGGCGCACCTACGAGCAGTACTTC. The rearrangement uses TRBV4-1 and TRBJ2-7; tentative D call: TRBD1 (6 bases). The CDR3 consists of 15 residues. V lost 0 bases and J 2 bases, leaving 11 bases between the germline ends. Germline V gene data show CDR1 as MGHRA and CDR2 as YSYEKL.

This clone was seen more than once but under ten times. V gene TRBV6-5 combines with J gene TRBJ2-7, with 10 bases aligning to TRBD1. Germline CDR1 MNHEY, CDR2 SVGAGI. J was trimmed by 5 bases and V by 5 bases; bases with no gene match: 6. The CDR3 sequence is 14 residues long. CDR3 amino acids: CASSTRDRGNEQYF. CDR3 coding DNA: TGTGCCAGCAGTACCCGGGACAGGGGCAACGAGCAGTACTTC.

The gene calls are TRBV27 and TRBJ1-1; no definite D call. This CDR3 comprises 13 residues. Trimming pared 3 bases from V and 0 bases from J, leaving 5 bases between. CDR1 is MNHEY and CDR2 is SMNVEV in the germline V gene (reference sequence). The CDR3 reads CASSFWLNTEAFF. The DNA of the CDR3 is TGTGCCAGCAGTTTCTGGCTGAACACTGAAGCTTTCTTT.

The chain employs TRBV6-5 and TRBJ1-1; 12 nucleotides agree with TRBD1. Germline trimming cut 0 bases from V and 4 bases from J; bases unmatched to any gene: 3. This CDR3 contains 16 residues. Germline V gene lookup returns CDR1 MNHEY and CDR2 SVGAGI. The CDR3 loop reads CASSYSGTGGFTEAFF. For the CDR3, the DNA is TGTGCCAGCAGTTACTCCGGGACAGGGGGCTTCACTGAAGCTTTCTTT.

V usage is TRBV19 and J usage is TRBJ2-2; 8 bases fit TRBD1. The germline V gene encodes CDR1 LNHDA and CDR2 SQIVND (reference sequence). V dropped 3 bases and J dropped 1; count of bases not matched to a gene: 1. The CDR3 sequence is 15 residues long. In nucleotides, the CDR3 is TGTGCCAGTAGTATCGGGACAGGGAACACCGGGGAGCTGTTTTTT. It translates to CASSIGTGNTGELFF.

The chain recombines TRBV5-1 with TRBJ2-5; the match to TRBD2 covers 13 bases. This CDR3 has 15 residues. Trimming took 4 bases from V and 10 from J; bases not matched to a gene: 10. CDR1 SGHRS and CDR2 YFSETQ come from the germline V gene. The CDR3 loop is CASSTSGTSGVIQYF. The CDR3 coding sequence is TGCGCCAGCAGCACCTCCGGGACTAGCGGGGTGATCCAGTACTTC.

The V gene is TRBV14, the J gene TRBJ1-6, with D uncertain. V was shortened by 6 bases and J by 2 bases, with 11 bases between the two germline ends. The CDR3 contains 15 residues. Per the germline V gene, CDR1 is SGHDN and CDR2 is FVKESK. DNA for the CDR3: TGTGCCAGCAGACCGGGGTACCCCTATAATTCACCCCTCCACTTT. As protein: CASRPGYPYNSPLHF.

This clone was observed a single time. The V and J genes are TRBV5-5 and TRBJ2-1; 7 positions match TRBD1. V lost 4 bases and J lost 0; bases outside the gene matches: 7. There are 16 residues in the CDR3. Germline V lookup: CDR1 SGHKS, CDR2 YYEKEE (reference sequence). The CDR3 nucleotides are TGTGCCAGCAGCCTACAGGGGTCAACCTCCTACAATGAGCAGTTCTTC. Protein: CASSLQGSTSYNEQFF. The complete variable domain, with remaining parts taken from reference TRBV5-5 and TRBJ2-1, reads DAGVTQSPTHLIKTRGQQVTLRCSPISGHKSVSWYQQVLGQGPQFIFQYYEKEERGRGNFPDRFSARQFPNYSSELNVNALLLGDSALYLCASSLQGSTSYNEQFFGPGTRLTVL.

This clone was recorded once. The chain employs TRBV11-3 and TRBJ2-3; D perhaps matches TRBD1 (5 bases). From germline, CDR1 is SGHNT and CDR2 YENEEA. The CDR3 contains 14 residues. V was clipped by 1 base and J by 1 base, with 6 bases between them. CDR3 loop: CASSLGQRTDTQYF. CDR3 nucleotide sequence: TGTGCCAGCAGCTTAGGACAGCGCACAGATACGCAGTATTTT.

As DNA, the CDR3 is TGTGCCAGCAGTTTAGGGGCGACACGCGGCTACACCTTC. Encoded protein: CASSLGATRGYTF. This rearrangement joins TRBV27 to TRBJ1-2, with D possibly being TRBD1 (5 bases). The germline V and J ends were trimmed by 2 bases and 8 bases, with 12 bases remaining between them. The CDR3 runs 13 residues. Germline assignment: CDR1 MNHEY and CDR2 SMNVEV (reference sequence).

This clone appeared a single time. V and J are TRBV25-1 and TRBJ2-5; 14 bases map to TRBD2. The CDR3 consists of 16 residues. The germline V gene has CDR1 MGHDK and CDR2 SYGVNS. The ends lost 2 bases at V and 4 bases at J; junction bases unmatched: 3. In DNA, the CDR3 is TGTGCCAGCAGTGAACCCGGGACTAGCGGGAGAGAGACCCAGTACTTC. Protein product: CASSEPGTSGRETQYF.

The CDR3 coding sequence is TGTGCCAGCAGCTTCGGGACAGCTAGCACAGATACGCAGTATTTT. This translates into CASSFGTASTDTQYF. The J gene is TRBJ2-3, the V gene TRBV7-3; 7 positions match TRBD1. Germline V gene sequence: CDR1 SGHTA, CDR2 FQGTGA. The CDR3 totals 15 residues. Unmatched junction bases numbered 3, after V lost 3 bases and J lost 0 bases.

The chain joins TRBV9 to TRBJ2-1; possible D gene TRBD1, 6 bases. Germline V gene data show CDR1 as SGDLS and CDR2 as YYNGEE. The germline V and J ends were trimmed by 0 bases and 0 bases, with 16 bases remaining between them. The CDR3 runs 18 residues. The CDR3 coding sequence is TGTGCCAGCAGCGTAGAGGGGGTCCGGCCTACCTCCTACAATGAGCAGTTCTTC. It codes for CASSVEGVRPTSYNEQFF.

The chain combines TRBV2 with TRBJ1-2; D is unclear. In germline, CDR1 is SNHLY, CDR2 FYNNEI. The CDR3 covers 14 residues. V shed 6 bases and J shed 6 bases, with 17 bases lying between them. The CDR3 loop reads CASSSRTEGDGYTF. Here the CDR3 DNA reads TGTGCCAGCAGCTCACGGACGGAGGGCGATGGCTACACCTTC.